This T cell receptor beta chain appears in the sequencing data of a study of blood T cell repertoires in COVID-19. Study at large: T cells, B-cell-depleted T cells, or PBMCs supplied cDNA or gDNA.

TCRdb's copy holds only in-frame clones and misses some; the assay was immunoSEQ multiplex PCR. The table lists some 210,000 clones, around 92% of them singletons. This clone was seen just once. The CDR3 runs to 15 residues. This rearrangement joins TRBV21-1 to TRBJ1-4; the listed D gene, TRBD1, was not tested against the DNA. TRBV21-1 is a listed pseudogene. The TCR comes from a man aged 25 to 40 with acute or convalescent COVID-19. Material for sequencing was peripheral blood. The CDR3: CASSNDRTLNEKLFF. The CDR3 DNA is TGTGCCAGCAGCAATGACAGAACTCTTAATGAAAAACTGTTTTTT.